This TCR beta chain was profiled in a study of shared clonotypes between healthy human individuals (dated by TCRdb to 2019 to 2021). Background for the entire study: A couple of women and a few men aged 18 to 49 years were included in the cohort. The study deeply sequenced blood TCR repertoires of about 5 healthy adults to estimate repertoire size and the extent of clonotype sharing between individuals. To increase sequencing depth and limit assay-specific biases, different laboratories used diverse techniques to prepare libraries and sequence TCR repertoires. Each donor's leukapheresis produced roughly between roughly 0.85 and 10 billion PBMCs. For each donor, three plates each were used for CD4 naive and CD4 memory, two plates were used for CD8 naive, and one plate was used for CD8 memory. Study-wide conclusions, independent of this receptor: Sampling was restricted to blood, and TCR repertoires in tissues likely differ from the TCR repertoires found in blood. Pairwise subsampling indicated that sequencing depth was expected to affect the degree of clonotype sharing among donors. Because the study included a small number of donors, the genetic and exposure-history diversity represented was limited. Across four donors, about 5.2% of naive CD4, approximately 3.5% of naive CD8, 2% to 2.5% of memory CD4, and approximately 0.4% of memory CD8 clonotypes were shared. Estimated clonotype richness was generally larger for naive than for memory subsets. Compared with non-shared clonotypes, the clonotypes found in all four sorted-subset donors had higher generation probabilities. Even with the large sequencing depth, rarefaction of the sorted-subset datasets indicated that sequencing was incomplete.

Points on this clone: Which antigen it targets is not known. It has no much larger one-base neighbor in the sample; base qualities were not kept.

Healthy HIV-negative adults with no recently reported acute infections or vaccinations were included as donors. Every donor was a Caucasian adult residing in Nashville, Tennessee, USA. CD4+ T cells were enriched by magnetic negative selection, after which naive cells were positively selected on CD45RA and the negative fraction was taken as the memory subset. Blood was collected by leukapheresis, and PBMCs were isolated by Ficoll-Histopaque density gradient centrifugation and then cryopreserved in liquid nitrogen vapor phase. Purity and quantity of every magnetically sorted T cell population were checked by analytical flow cytometry. Genomic DNA was isolated from every sorted fraction and measured by UV absorbance on a Nanodrop 2000c. Using the deep immunoSEQ assay, TCR CDR3 regions were amplified from genomic DNA by multiplex PCR. Genomic DNA extracted from each cell subset was distributed evenly over all wells of several immunoSEQ 96-well plates, and each plate served as one replicate. For sorted subsets, about 200 ng genomic DNA, equal to some 30,000 T cell genomes, was loaded into each replicate PCR. Purified libraries were measured with a Qubit 3.0 fluorometer, size-checked on a Bioanalyzer 2100, and measured again with the KAPA Library Quantification kit. Each immunoSEQ 96-well plate was sequenced on its own single-read 150-cycle Illumina NextSeq 550 flow cell. Per the original workflow: Because the immunoSEQ output held only junctional sequences and lacked quality scores, the filtering could not match the filtering applied to full-length reads. Sequences were annotated with PyIR, a Python wrapper for IgBLAST v1.9, using IMGT germline references to assign V/J genes and CDR3. Reads with weak V/J assignments (E-value above 1e-6), missing CDR3, stop codons, out-of-frame junctions, or ambiguous translated residues were removed. V3J clonotypes were defined as sequences sharing the same inferred V gene, J gene, and CDR3 amino acid sequence. The percentage overlap between two repertoires was calculated by dividing the number of shared unique clonotypes by the size of the smaller repertoire. Repertoire richness was assessed with RTK rarefaction, the Chao1 estimator, and Recon v2.1 estimates of unobserved clonotypes. Generation probabilities for all TCRbeta clonotypes obtained by the gDNA method from four donors were computed using OLGA. TCRdb limited this immuneACCESS table to in-frame rearrangements with V and J called. A share of clones is missing; checked studies link under half to unresolved V genes, and the rest is unexplained. V and J calls and clone size are given by that table; D and trimming were obtained from the DNA. The sample table holds some 200,000 clones, of which over 50% were seen once. In total, the top ten clones hold approximately 12% of the sample.

CDR1 MNHEY and CDR2 SVGAGI are derived from the germline V gene. The V end loses 2 bases and the J end loses 3 bases, and a stretch of 14 bases separates them. From the cysteine through the phenylalanine, the CDR3 covers 15 amino acids. Kept here is only the CDR3 DNA, which spans 45 bases and is read in frame from base 1. The sequence derives from a man aged 30 to 39 in good health. The chain employs TRBV6-5 and TRBJ2-7, with the D segment identity uncertain. Sequencing used memory CD4+ T cells sorted from blood. Explained via the paper, the cell subset or site label denotes: CD45RA-negative fraction. For the CDR3, the sequence is CASSYPRSGIYEQYF. The nucleotide sequence reads as follows: TGTGCCAGCAGTTACCCCCGTTCTGGGATCTACGAGCAGTACTTC.